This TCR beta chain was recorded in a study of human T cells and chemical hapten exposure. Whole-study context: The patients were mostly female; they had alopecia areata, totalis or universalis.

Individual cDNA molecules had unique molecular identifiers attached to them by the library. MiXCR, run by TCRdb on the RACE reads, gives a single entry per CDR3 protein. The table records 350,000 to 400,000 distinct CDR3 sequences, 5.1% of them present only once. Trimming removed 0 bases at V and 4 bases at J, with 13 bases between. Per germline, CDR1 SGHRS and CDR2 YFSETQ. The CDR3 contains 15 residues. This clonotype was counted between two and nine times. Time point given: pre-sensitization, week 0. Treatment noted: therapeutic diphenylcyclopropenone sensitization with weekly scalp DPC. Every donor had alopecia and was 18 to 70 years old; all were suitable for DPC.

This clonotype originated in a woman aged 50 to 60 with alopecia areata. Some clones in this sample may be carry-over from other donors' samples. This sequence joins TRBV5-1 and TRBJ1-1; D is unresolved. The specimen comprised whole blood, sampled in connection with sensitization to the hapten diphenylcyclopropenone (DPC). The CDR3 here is CASSLDGERATEAFF. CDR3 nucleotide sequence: TGCGCCAGCAGCTTGGATGGGGAAAGGGCCACTGAAGCTTTCTTT.